One sample yielded the 11 T cell receptor beta chains listed below, sequenced in a study of response to subunit inactivated influenza vaccine. TCRdb called the RT-PCR reads again in MiXCR, with one record for every CDR3 protein. The sample yields just under 550,000 distinct CDR3 sequences, less than 25% seen once. The same data also went into a second study, on T cells expressing NK-cell markers. According to that study: The authors made TCR beta cDNA libraries by 5'RACE template switching. This switching added a universal primer site and UMIs.

Sequences were derived from CD4+ T cells sorted from PBMCs, sampled 11 to 12 days after vaccination. The receptors derive from a man aged 45-65 years who received an inactivated influenza vaccine.

The rearrangement uses TRBV28 and TRBJ1-1; the match to TRBD1 covers 7 bases. Germline lookup yields CDR1 MDHEN and CDR2 SYDVKM. V shed 5 bases, J shed 7 bases, and the junction held 7 bases outside the gene matches. The CDR3 has 13 residues. The CDR3 nucleotides read TGTGCCAGCAGTAGCGGGACAGACCTTGAAGCTTTCTTT. As protein: CASSSGTDLEAFF.

V is TRBV5-1 and J is TRBJ2-4; 11 bases align to TRBD1. Trimming took 2 bases from V and 5 from J; bases not matched to a gene: 6. This CDR3 has 16 residues. Germline CDR1 reads SGHRS; CDR2 reads YFSETQ. The CDR3 DNA reads as TGCGCCAGCAGCTTCCCCCGGACAGGGGGCGAAAACATTCAGTACTTC. It codes for CASSFPRTGGENIQYF.

This clonotype was detected a few times. This chain uses TRBV9 with TRBJ2-6; perhaps TRBD1 as D (6 bases). This CDR3 is 17 amino acids long. Germline lookup yields CDR1 SGDLS and CDR2 YYNGEE. Trimming left V 3 bases short and J 2 bases short, with 15 bases between. The CDR3 reads CASSATGRPTGANVLTF. In nucleotides, the CDR3 is TGTGCCAGCAGCGCCACAGGGCGACCAACTGGGGCCAACGTCCTGACTTTC.

This clonotype was counted a few times. The J gene is TRBJ2-1, the V gene TRBV14, with 9 bases matching TRBD2. V was clipped by 4 bases and J by 3 bases; unmatched bases: 4. CDR1 is SGHDN and CDR2 is FVKESK in the germline V gene. This CDR3 is 15 amino acids long. The CDR3 sequence is CASSLGLAYYNEQFF. The CDR3 DNA reads TGTGCCAGCAGCCTGGGACTAGCCTACTACAATGAGCAGTTCTTC.

There are a few counts of this clonotype. The V gene is TRBV27, the J gene TRBJ2-3; no reliable D call. Between the trimmed V and J ends, which lost 7 bases and 1 base, there was a span of 15 bases. The CDR3 runs to 15 residues. In germline, CDR1 is MNHEY, CDR2 SMNVEV (reference sequence). DNA for the CDR3: TGTGCCAGCAAGTTCGACTCCCGAGGCACAGATACGCAGTATTTT. Protein sequence: CASKFDSRGTDTQYF.

This clonotype was observed a few times. This chain joins TRBV7-2 and TRBJ2-3, with 11 bases lining up with TRBD2. Germline V gene sequence: CDR1 SGHTA, CDR2 FQGNSA. The CDR3 totals 15 residues. Trimming cost V 0 bases and J 10 bases; bases outside gene matches: 6. The CDR3 DNA sequence: TGTGCCAGCAGCTTAGCTAGCGGGAGGGCCGAGTCGCAGTATTTT. It is translated as CASSLASGRAESQYF.

The chain links TRBV30 to TRBJ2-2; TRBD2 is a possible D gene (6 bases). This CDR3 region has 17 residues. V shed 5 bases and J shed 6 bases, with 25 bases lying between them. Germline CDR1 GTSNPN, CDR2 SVGIG (reference sequence). CDR3 nucleotides: TGTGCCTGGTTTAGGGGACTCGGGGCTCGTAAGTCCGGGGAGCTGTTTTTT. Protein sequence: CAWFRGLGARKSGELFF. Variable domain in full (rest from reference TRBV30 and TRBJ2-2): SQTIHQWPATLVQPVGSPLSLECTVEGTSNPNLYWYRQAAGRGLQLLFYSVGIGQISSEVPQNLSASRPQDRQFILSSKKLLLSDSGFYLCAWFRGLGARKSGELFFGEGSRLTVL.

This sequence joins TRBV11-2 and TRBJ2-7, with D possibly TRBD2 on 5 matching bases. This CDR3 has 12 residues. Trimming took 1 base from V and 5 from J, leaving 6 bases between them. Germline-derived CDR1 and CDR2 are SGHAT and FQNNGV. Written as DNA, the CDR3 is TGTGCCAGCAGCTTAGGGAGGCACGAGCAGTACTTC. This encodes CASSLGRHEQYF.

The V gene is TRBV7-2, the J gene TRBJ1-3, with a tentative D call TRBD1 (6 bases). The CDR3 runs 15 residues. V dropped 0 bases and J dropped 4 bases, with 10 bases sitting between them. Germline values: CDR1 SGHTA, CDR2 FQGNSA. CDR3 nucleotide sequence: TGTGCCAGCAGCTTAGCTTGGGGGCCCGGAAACACCATATATTTT. Protein product: CASSLAWGPGNTIYF.

This clonotype occurred a few times. The CDR3, as DNA: TGTGCCAGCCATGAATCGAACAATGAGCAGTTCTTC. Translation: CASHESNNEQFF. V usage is TRBV7-2 and J usage is TRBJ2-1; the D is unclear. Trimming shortened V by 8 bases and J by 5 bases, and 10 bases separated the two germline ends. CDR1 is SGHTA and CDR2 is FQGNSA in the germline V gene. The CDR3 is made up of 12 amino acids.

The chain couples TRBV10-3 to TRBJ2-5; D gene unclear. V shed 4 bases and J shed 1 base, with 10 bases lying between them. This CDR3 region has 14 residues. Germline-derived CDR1 and CDR2 are ENHRY and SYGVKD. The CDR3 region is CAISGLAAQETQYF. The CDR3 DNA reads TGTGCCATCAGTGGTCTGGCGGCCCAAGAGACCCAGTACTTC.